The 21 T cell receptor beta chains below all came from one sample that was sequenced in a study of shared clonotypes between healthy human individuals. Sequencing was performed with immunoSEQ multiplex PCR; in TCRdb, only in-frame clones are kept and a portion is missing. The sample yields 2.5 million or so clones, over 85% seen once. What was sequenced was naive CD4+ T cells sorted from blood. Subset described: CD45RA+ positively selected. These receptor sequences come from a man aged 18 to 29 in good health.

This clone was counted a single time. The rearrangement joins TRBV6-4 to TRBJ2-5, with D possibly being TRBD1 (6 bases). V was clipped by 3 bases and J by 5 bases, with 10 bases between them. Germline CDR1 reads MRHNA; CDR2 reads SNTAGT. The CDR3 runs 13 residues. For the CDR3, the DNA is TGTGCCAGCAGTGAACAGGGTGGGGAGACCCAGTACTTC. It codes for CASSEQGGETQYF.

The chain is built from TRBV5-1 and TRBJ2-5; 7 nucleotides line up with TRBD1. Looked up from germline, CDR1 is SGHRS and CDR2 is YFSETQ. The CDR3 runs to 15 residues. The J segment lost 3 bases and the V segment lost 4 bases, leaving 9 bases of the junction unmatched. The CDR3: CASSRGDRPKETQYF. CDR3 in DNA: TGCGCCAGCAGCCGTGGGGACAGACCAAAAGAGACCCAGTACTTC.

V usage is TRBV10-3 and J usage is TRBJ1-6, with a possible D match to TRBD1 (6 bases). V lost 10 bases to trimming and J lost 6 bases, with 13 bases between them. Germline CDR1 reads ENHRY; CDR2 reads SYGVKD. The length of the CDR3 is 13 residues. The CDR3 spells CATTMGANSPLHF. The CDR3 coding sequence is TGTGCCACCACGATGGGGGCTAATTCACCCCTCCACTTT.

V gene TRBV2 combines with J gene TRBJ2-7; D is perhaps TRBD2 (5 bases). The CDR3 spans 15 residues. CDR1 SNHLY and CDR2 FYNNEI come from the germline V gene. The ends were cut back, 1 base at V and 1 base at J, with 11 bases in the middle. Here the CDR3 reads CASSEGGQPSYEQYF. The CDR3 DNA reads TGTGCCAGCAGTGAAGGCGGGCAGCCATCCTACGAGCAGTACTTC.

The chain joins TRBV9 to TRBJ1-1; tentative D call: TRBD1 (6 bases). The CDR3 is 15 amino acids. The V and J ends lost 3 bases and 4 bases respectively, with 16 bases between them. CDR1 and CDR2 (germline): SGDLS, YYNGEE. The CDR3 loop is CASSARTDRGTEAFF. The CDR3 DNA follows: TGTGCCAGCAGCGCACGGACAGACCGAGGCACTGAAGCTTTCTTT.

This chain uses TRBV2 with TRBJ2-3; TRBD2 matches 13 bases. This CDR3 spans 14 amino acids. In germline, CDR1 is SNHLY, CDR2 FYNNEI. With V trimmed by 8 bases and J by 6 bases, 5 bases remained unmatched. CDR3 DNA: TGTGCCAGCCTGGGACTAGCGGGACCCGATACGCAGTATTTT. Its protein product is CASLGLAGPDTQYF.

The chain has TRBV6-5 and TRBJ2-1; 8 bases are a match to TRBD1. CDR3 length: 12 residues. V shed 9 bases and J 3 bases; nucleotides not matched to a gene: 1. Per the germline V gene, CDR1 is MNHEY and CDR2 is SVGAGI. The DNA for the CDR3 is TGTGCCAGTACAGGGGGCTACAATGAGCAGTTCTTC. Amino acid sequence: CASTGGYNEQFF.

V is TRBV6-4 and J is TRBJ2-1; TRBD2 might be the D (6 bases). The V gene lost 10 bases and the J gene lost 0 bases, with 16 bases spanning the gap. CDR1 is MRHNA, CDR2 SNTAGT, per germline. The CDR3 is 15 amino acids. As DNA, the CDR3 is TGTGCCATTCATAGCGGAGCAAGCTCCTACAATGAGCAGTTCTTC. This translates into CAIHSGASSYNEQFF.

This clone came up once. The rearrangement uses TRBV4-2 and TRBJ1-2; TRBD1 might be the D (5 bases). With 0 bases removed from V and 2 bases from J, the gap between germline ends came to 7 bases. In germline, CDR1 is LGHNA, CDR2 YNFKEQ. CDR3 length equals 14 residues. Here the CDR3 DNA reads TGTGCCAGCAGCCAAGATGGGGGAAACTATGGCTACACCTTC. Amino acid sequence: CASSQDGGNYGYTF.

The CDR3 DNA sequence: TGTGCCAGCAGCCCAAGACAGGGGGCAATAGATACGCAGTATTTT. Its protein product is CASSPRQGAIDTQYF. This sequence joins TRBV7-2 and TRBJ2-3; 10 positions match TRBD1. The germline gives CDR1 SGHTA, CDR2 FQGNSA. V lost 5 bases to trimming and J lost 5 bases; unmatched junction nucleotides: 7. The CDR3 loop spans 15 amino acids. Supplemented by reference TRBV7-2 and TRBJ2-3, the full variable domain reads GAGVSQSPSNKVTEKGKDVELRCDPISGHTALYWYRQSLGQGLEFLIYFQGNSAPDKSGLPSDRFSAERTGGSVSTLTIQRTQQEDSAVYLCASSPRQGAIDTQYFGPGTRLTVL.

V gene TRBV5-6 combines with J gene TRBJ1-2; D unresolved. V gave up 0 bases and J gave up 4 bases, with 13 bases separating them. The CDR3 length is 15 residues. Germline-derived CDR1 and CDR2 are SGHDT and YYEEEE. This CDR3 is CASSLATSGPYGYTF. CDR3 DNA: TGTGCCAGCAGCTTGGCGACCAGCGGCCCCTATGGCTACACCTTC.

With respect to this clone: Other DNA sequences within the sample encode an identical CDR3. The chain links TRBV6-1 to TRBJ2-7; D is ambiguous. The CDR3 spans 12 residues. Germline CDR1 is MNHNS and CDR2 is SASEGT. Trimming removed 0 bases at V and 7 bases at J, with 7 bases between. The CDR3 region is CASSEAGSEQYF. CDR3 nucleotide sequence: TGTGCCAGCAGTGAAGCGGGTTCTGAGCAGTACTTC.

V usage is TRBV19 and J usage is TRBJ2-7, with 12 positions matching TRBD2. The CDR3 contains 15 residues. The ends lost 5 bases at V and 7 bases at J; junction bases unmatched: 9. Germline values: CDR1 LNHDA, CDR2 SQIVND (reference sequence). The CDR3 region is CASSPSSGGAKEQYF. The CDR3 nucleotides read TGTGCCAGTAGTCCCTCTAGCGGGGGGGCGAAAGAGCAGTACTTC.

The chain joins TRBV11-2 to TRBJ2-1, with D unresolved. Germline CDR1 reads SGHAT; CDR2 reads FQNNGV. The CDR3 loop spans 13 amino acids. V gave up 3 bases and J gave up 10 bases, with 13 bases separating them. This CDR3 is CASSFLVLSEQFF. In nucleotides, the CDR3 is TGTGCCAGCAGCTTTTTGGTATTGTCCGAGCAGTTCTTC.

This sequence joins TRBV6-4 and TRBJ2-5; a possible D gene is TRBD2 (6 bases). The CDR3 consists of 13 residues. Trimming removed 4 bases at V and 2 bases at J, with 8 bases between. Germline values: CDR1 MRHNA, CDR2 SNTAGT. The CDR3 sequence: CASSVAGQETQYF. The CDR3, as DNA: TGTGCCAGCAGTGTGGCGGGACAAGAGACCCAGTACTTC.

This rearrangement joins TRBV5-1 to TRBJ2-1, with D tentatively TRBD2 (7 bases). Trimming took 1 base from V and 2 from J, leaving 13 bases between them. CDR1 and CDR2 (germline): SGHRS, YFSETQ. CDR3 length equals 16 residues. CDR3 DNA: TGCGCCAGCAGCTTGTCCGGGGGGCCAACCTACAATGAGCAGTTCTTC. As protein: CASSLSGGPTYNEQFF. The variable domain in full, with the rest retrieved from reference TRBV5-1 and TRBJ2-1, is KAGVTQTPRYLIKTRGQQVTLSCSPISGHRSVSWYQQTPGQGLQFLFEYFSETQRNKGNFPGRFSGRQFSNSRSEMNVSTLELGDSALYLCASSLSGGPTYNEQFFGPGTRLTVL.

The sample holds one count of this clone. The V gene is TRBV19, the J gene TRBJ2-5, with a weak D call TRBD1 (6 bases). Germline-derived CDR1 and CDR2 are LNHDA and SQIVND (reference sequence). The CDR3 consists of 14 residues. The V and J ends lost 1 base and 5 bases respectively, with 11 bases between them. Here the CDR3 DNA reads TGTGCCAGTAGTATAGGTCGGCAGGGGGAGACCCAGTACTTC. It encodes CASSIGRQGETQYF.

This clone was detected only once. The V call is TRBV18, the J call TRBJ2-7; D gene uncertain. The germline gives CDR1 KGHSH, CDR2 LQKENI. Trimming left V 1 base short and J 3 bases short, with 13 bases between. The CDR3 totals 15 residues. This chain's CDR3 is CASSPRNSLFYEQYF. The CDR3 nucleotides are TGTGCCAGCTCACCACGGAACAGCTTGTTCTACGAGCAGTACTTC.

The CDR3 loop is CASSLSITNTGELFF. The CDR3 region has the DNA TGCGCCAGCAGCCTGAGTATCACGAACACCGGGGAGCTGTTTTTT. The rearrangement uses TRBV5-1 and TRBJ2-2, with D unclear. V was pared by 4 bases and J by 0 bases, with 10 bases between. This CDR3 is built from 15 residues. Per the germline V gene, CDR1 is SGHRS and CDR2 is YFSETQ.

The rearrangement joins TRBV15 to TRBJ1-4; D gene unclear. V was pared by 0 bases and J by 0 bases, with 17 bases between. The CDR3 runs to 19 residues. Germline CDR1 reads LNHNV; CDR2 reads YYDKDF (reference sequence). CDR3 region: CATSRDYSGGRSTNEKLFF. The CDR3 nucleotides are TGTGCCACCAGCAGAGATTATTCAGGCGGGAGATCAACTAATGAAAAACTGTTTTTT.

The rearrangement uses TRBV2 and TRBJ2-2; 10 bases are a match to TRBD2. J was trimmed by 4 bases and V by 4 bases; bases with no gene match: 6. The germline CDR1 and CDR2 sequences are SNHLY and FYNNEI. The CDR3 runs 16 residues. The CDR3 sequence: CASSVGAGGSTGELFF. The DNA of the CDR3 is TGTGCCAGCAGTGTAGGAGCGGGAGGGAGCACCGGGGAGCTGTTTTTT.